This is a list of T cell receptor beta chains from one sample in a study of blood T cell repertoires in COVID-19. Data came from immunoSEQ multiplex PCR; TCRdb stores just in-frame clones and leaves some out. In the table there are 240,000 or so clones, 87% of which are singletons. Sequenced: peripheral blood. These receptor sequences come from a man aged 55 to 70 who had recovered from COVID-19. The CDR3 runs from the conserved cysteine through the conserved F or W. D genes are given only for firm matches.

>TRBV18|TRBJ1-5|NA
CASSPGSGLPQHF
TGTGCCAGCTCACCTGGCAGCGGGTTGCCCCAGCATTTT
>TRBV27|TRBJ1-2|NA
CASTSRDFYGYTF
TGTGCCAGCACCTCCAGGGATTTCTATGGCTACACCTTC
>TRBV5-4|TRBJ1-1|NA
CASSLEGHREAFF
TGTGCCAGCAGCTTGGAGGGGCACCGTGAAGCTTTCTTT
>TRBV5-1|TRBJ1-4|TRBD1
CASSLEQGAREKLFF
TGCGCCAGCAGCCTTGAACAGGGGGCGCGTGAAAAACTGTTTTTT
>TRBV19|TRBJ1-2|NA
CASSISQYGYTF
TGTGCCAGTAGTATATCCCAGTATGGCTACACCTTC
>TRBV10-3|TRBJ1-1|TRBD1
CAIGTGGVGAFF
TGTGCCATTGGGACAGGGGGCGTCGGAGCTTTCTTT
>TRBV5-1|TRBJ2-5|TRBD2
CASSGVSGVLQVTQYF
TGCGCCAGCAGCGGCGTCAGCGGGGTACTTCAGGTGACCCAGTACTTC
>TRBV19|TRBJ2-3|NA
CASSIDSPGASTDTQYF
TGTGCCAGTAGTATAGATTCGCCAGGGGCTAGCACAGATACGCAGTATTTT
>TRBV5-1|TRBJ1-1|NA
CASTPTPGNTEAFF
TGCGCCAGCACCCCAACTCCAGGGAACACTGAAGCTTTCTTT
>TRBV5-1|TRBJ1-6|TRBD1
CASSLEGQENSPLHF
TGCGCCAGCAGCTTGGAGGGACAGGAAAATTCACCCCTCCACTTT